These 17 T cell receptor beta chains were sequenced from one sample in a study of blood T cell repertoires in COVID-19. The repertoire was sequenced with immunoSEQ multiplex PCR; TCRdb's copy has only in-frame clones and lacks some. Of approximately 99,000 clones in the sample, 79% were seen once. The sequenced sample consisted of peripheral blood. These receptors were collected from a woman of 80 years or more with active or convalescent COVID-19.

This chain joins TRBV2 and TRBJ2-7; D uncertain. Germline V gives CDR1 SNHLY, CDR2 FYNNEI. Trimming pared 4 bases from V and 5 bases from J, leaving 12 bases between. The CDR3 is made up of 13 amino acids. CDR3 loop: CASSGMVVNEQYF. The CDR3 DNA sequence: TGTGCCAGCAGTGGAATGGTAGTAAACGAGCAGTACTTC.

The chain links TRBV9 to TRBJ2-1, with D possibly matching TRBD2 (6 bases). The CDR3 is 15 amino acids. In germline, CDR1 is SGDLS, CDR2 YYNGEE. V lost 4 bases and J 8 bases, leaving 19 bases between the germline ends. The CDR3: CASSQLAQPRDEQFF. The DNA of the CDR3 is TGTGCCAGCAGCCAGCTAGCGCAACCTAGGGATGAGCAGTTCTTC.

In nucleotides, the CDR3 is TGTGCCATCAATGCCGGGCAGGGACTATCAAACGAGCAGTACTTC. Encoded protein: CAINAGQGLSNEQYF. The chain combines TRBV10-3 with TRBJ2-7; 7 positions match TRBD2. Germline assignment: CDR1 ENHRY and CDR2 SYGVKD. Losses at the gene ends were 7 bases for V and 5 bases for J; bases not matched to a gene: 14. The CDR3 has 15 amino acids.

The chain joins TRBV29-1 to TRBJ2-2; tentative D call: TRBD1 (5 bases). Trimming pared 7 bases from V and 4 bases from J, leaving 10 bases between. Germline assignment: CDR1 SQVTM and CDR2 ANQGSEA. The CDR3 covers 12 residues. The CDR3 spells CSGGRGTGELFF. For the CDR3, the DNA is TGCAGCGGCGGAAGGGGCACCGGGGAGCTGTTTTTT.

The CDR3 region has the DNA TGTGCCAGCAGCTTGCTTGGGAGGTACGGGGAGCTGTTTTTT. Protein product: CASSLLGRYGELFF. The chain carries TRBV7-8 and TRBJ2-2; perhaps TRBD2 as D (6 bases). V dropped 3 bases and J dropped 7 bases, with 12 bases sitting between them. Looked up from germline, CDR1 is SGHVS and CDR2 is FQNEAQ. This CDR3 has 14 amino acids.

The chain links TRBV25-1 to TRBJ2-6, with no clear D. Trimming removed 2 bases at V and 3 bases at J, with 5 bases between. The CDR3 is 14 amino acids. Germline V gene lookup returns CDR1 MGHDK and CDR2 SYGVNS. The DNA of the CDR3 is TGTGCCAGCAGTGAACCGGTTGGGGCCAACGTCCTGACTTTC. This translates into CASSEPVGANVLTF. The variable domain in full, with the rest retrieved from reference TRBV25-1 and TRBJ2-6, is EADIYQTPRYLVIGTGKKITLECSQTMGHDKMYWYQQDPGMELHLIHYSYGVNSTEKGDLSSESTVSRIRTEHFPLTLESARPSHTSQYLCASSEPVGANVLTFGAGSRLTVL.

This clone showed up just a few times. V is TRBV18 and J is TRBJ2-1; D ambiguous. The V end was cut by 0 bases, the J end by 4 bases, with 7 bases between. Germline lookup yields CDR1 KGHSH and CDR2 LQKENI. This CDR3 has 14 residues. The CDR3 sequence is CASSPPVSYNEQFF. DNA of the CDR3: TGTGCCAGCTCACCACCTGTCAGTTACAATGAGCAGTTCTTC.

There are a few counts of this clone. The chain couples TRBV30 to TRBJ1-2; 8 nucleotides align to TRBD1. The CDR3 is 13 residues long. Trimming removed 2 bases from V and 5 bases from J; junction bases left unmatched: 4. Germline lookup yields CDR1 GTSNPN and CDR2 SVGIG (reference sequence). For the CDR3, the DNA is TGTGCCTGGAGTTCACAGGGGGTGTATGGCTACACCTTC. Protein sequence: CAWSSQGVYGYTF.

This chain links TRBV18 with TRBJ2-1, with 10 bases that match TRBD2. This CDR3 has 16 amino acids. After removal of 4 bases from V and 7 bases from J, the junction contained 10 bases not matched to a gene. The germline V gene has CDR1 KGHSH and CDR2 LQKENI. CDR3 in DNA: TGTGCCAGCTCACGAAGCCTAGCGGGAGCGGGGAATGAGCAGTTCTTC. It encodes CASSRSLAGAGNEQFF.

This clone is medium-sized in the sample. The rearrangement links TRBV12-3 or TRBV12-4 to TRBJ1-1, with 7 bases that match TRBD1. J was trimmed by 1 base and V by 7 bases; bases with no gene match: 3. The CDR3 covers 13 residues. CDR3 amino acids: CASNRGWNTEAFF. In DNA form, the CDR3 reads TGTGCCAGCAACAGGGGCTGGAACACTGAAGCTTTCTTT.

This chain uses TRBV6-2 or TRBV6-3 with TRBJ2-7; 8 bases map to TRBD1. CDR3 size: 17 residues. Germline CDR1 MNHEY, CDR2 SVGEGT. The trim removed 0 bases at V and 5 bases at J, leaving 12 bases unmatched. CDR3 sequence (DNA): TGTGCCAGCAGTTACTCGAGAGGCAGGGGGCGTCTAGACGAGCAGTACTTC. Residues: CASSYSRGRGRLDEQYF.

The J gene is TRBJ2-1, the V gene TRBV30; 11 bases are a match to TRBD2. This CDR3 has 16 amino acids. Germline loops: CDR1 GTSNPN, CDR2 SVGIG (reference sequence). Trimming cost V 2 bases and J 6 bases; bases outside gene matches: 9. The CDR3 loop reads CAWSPPGLAAVNEQFF. As DNA, the CDR3 is TGTGCCTGGAGTCCCCCGGGACTAGCGGCAGTCAATGAGCAGTTCTTC. The full variable domain, rest sourced from reference TRBV30 and TRBJ2-1, is SQTIHQWPATLVQPVGSPLSLECTVEGTSNPNLYWYRQAAGRGLQLLFYSVGIGQISSEVPQNLSASRPQDRQFILSSKKLLLSDSGFYLCAWSPPGLAAVNEQFFGPGTRLTVL.

The V gene is TRBV27, the J gene TRBJ2-1; TRBD1 is a possible D gene (6 bases). CDR1 and CDR2 from the germline V gene are MNHEY and SMNVEV (reference sequence). The CDR3 extends over 15 amino acids. Trimming stripped 0 bases from V and 4 bases from J, with 10 bases between. The CDR3 DNA reads TGTGCCAGCAGTTTATCCGGGACACCGTACAATGAGCAGTTCTTC. Translation: CASSLSGTPYNEQFF.

The gene calls are TRBV19 and TRBJ2-3, with D possibly TRBD2 on 7 matching bases. CDR3 length equals 14 residues. Germline-derived CDR1 and CDR2 are LNHDA and SQIVND (reference sequence). Deletions cut 6 bases from V and 5 bases from J, with 15 bases between. CDR3 protein: CASRGGGEVDTQYF. CDR3 bases: TGTGCCAGTAGAGGGGGAGGGGAGGTAGATACGCAGTATTTT.

The chain recombines TRBV6-6 with TRBJ2-3; D is unclear. The V end lost 6 bases, the J end lost 1 base, and 8 bases lay between the germline ends. The germline CDR1 and CDR2 sequences are MNHNY and SVGAGI (reference sequence). This CDR3 spans 13 amino acids. In DNA, the CDR3 is TGTGCCAGCAGGCCCCGCGGCACAGATACGCAGTATTTT. Encoded protein: CASRPRGTDTQYF.

The chain links TRBV2 to TRBJ2-3; the match to TRBD1 covers 12 bases. After removal of 8 bases from V and 3 bases from J, the junction contained 6 bases not matched to a gene. CDR3 length equals 15 residues. Germline lookup yields CDR1 SNHLY and CDR2 FYNNEI. The CDR3 region is CASGLGQGATDTQYF. The CDR3 DNA is TGTGCCAGCGGTTTGGGACAGGGGGCAACAGATACGCAGTATTTT.

The chain employs TRBV2 and TRBJ2-1; D is perhaps TRBD1 (6 bases). V lost 4 bases, J lost 4 bases, and 17 bases lay in between. The germline V gene has CDR1 SNHLY and CDR2 FYNNEI. The CDR3 covers 16 residues. The CDR3 spells CASSGTVHRVYNEQFF. The CDR3, as DNA: TGTGCCAGCAGTGGGACAGTTCATCGGGTTTACAATGAGCAGTTCTTC.